These 3 T cell receptor beta chains originate from one sample sequenced in a study of regulatory T cells in long-lasting Graves disease. Building of the TCR beta libraries involved iRepertoire HTBI primers and Arm-PCR of CDR3 regions. TCRdb re-called the multiplex PCR reads with MiXCR, one entry per CDR3 protein. The table lists 560,000 or so distinct CDR3 sequences, about 16% of them singletons. Noted time point: newly diagnosed GD, antithyroid drugs for less than 3 months. PBMC RNA served as the TCR library source. The same sample was also used in a study of T cells in Graves' hyperthyroidism and ophthalmopathy.

The sequencing used peripheral blood mononuclear cells (PBMCs), collected at new diagnosis, from a patient treated with antithyroid drugs. The receptors stem from a man between 18 and 29 years old with Graves disease.

This clonotype was observed many times. The chain's CDR3 is CASSDAGTGPITDTQYF. CDR3 DNA: TGTGCCAGCAGCGACGCCGGGACAGGCCCTATCACAGATACGCAGTATTTT. The chain couples TRBV9 to TRBJ2-3, with 8 bases identical to TRBD1. The CDR3 runs 17 residues. Germline assignment: CDR1 SGDLS and CDR2 YYNGEE. V was clipped by 3 bases and J by 2 bases; unmatched bases: 11.

This clonotype appeared many times. The rearrangement uses TRBV6-2 or TRBV6-3 and TRBJ1-5, with 8 bases identical to TRBD1. V lost 0 bases to trimming and J lost 2 bases; unmatched junction nucleotides: 12. The germline CDR1 and CDR2 sequences are MNHEY and SVGEGT. The CDR3 is 19 residues long. CDR3 sequence reads: CASSYSPDRVKVGNQPQHF. CDR3 sequence (DNA): TGTGCCAGCAGTTACTCGCCGGACAGGGTGAAAGTCGGCAATCAGCCCCAGCATTTT.

This clonotype was detected ten times or more. V gene TRBV6-5 combines with J gene TRBJ2-7; the match to TRBD1 covers 8 bases. From germline, CDR1 is MNHEY and CDR2 SVGAGI. Trimming cost V 2 bases and J 2 bases; bases outside gene matches: 11. This CDR3 region has 17 residues. The CDR3 spells CASSYPTDRAGTYEQYF. As DNA, the CDR3 is TGTGCCAGCAGTTACCCCACGGACAGGGCAGGGACCTACGAGCAGTACTTC.